This TCR beta chain appears in the sequencing data of a study of blood T cell repertoires in COVID-19. About the study: Samples came from the United States, Italy and Spain, spanning acute and convalescent COVID-19.

V dropped 1 base and J dropped 7 bases, with 14 bases sitting between them. Germline V gene sequence: CDR1 SEHNR, CDR2 FQNEAQ (reference sequence). This CDR3 is 15 amino acids long. This table comes from immunoSEQ multiplex PCR, and its TCRdb copy is limited to in-frame clones, with some not included. The repertoire holds around 140,000 clones, with around nine tenths as singletons. The V gene is TRBV7-9, the J gene TRBJ1-3; weak D call: TRBD1 (5 bases). Sequenced: peripheral blood. The clonotype comes from a woman in her seventies with COVID-19, enrolled during active disease. This CDR3 is CASSLVQGAANTIYF. The DNA of the CDR3 is TGTGCCAGCAGCTTAGTGCAGGGCGCTGCCAACACCATATATTTT. Full variable domain (rest looked up from reference TRBV7-9 and TRBJ1-3): DTGVSQNPRHKITKRGQNVTFRCDPISEHNRLYWYRQTLGQGPEFLTYFQNEAQLEKSRLLSDRFSAERPKGSFSTLEIQRTEQGDSAMYLCASSLVQGAANTIYFGEGSWLTVV.